This record concerns one TCR beta chain sequence. The antigen is unknown. With a J-beta primer mix and a sample-barcoded 5' primer, a second PCR ran about 7 to 12 cycles. Each cDNA molecule received a tag from a template-switch adaptor that had 12 random nucleotides. TCRdb re-called the 5' RACE reads with MiXCR, one entry per CDR3 protein. The sample consists of roughly 1,500,000 distinct CDR3 sequences, 35% to 45% of them appearing once. CDR3 length: 13 amino acids. Trimming shortened V by 5 bases and J by 11 bases, and 18 bases separated the two germline ends. Germline lookup yields CDR1 MNHEY and CDR2 SMNVEV (reference sequence). This sample was taken from a study of blood T cells in healthy people across ages. Broader study findings: TCR beta diversity was tightly associated with the proportion of naive T cells. Using unsorted PBMCs precluded a conclusive naive versus antigen-experienced comparison.

Sequenced material: blood. The J gene is TRBJ2-5, the V gene TRBV27; tentative D call: TRBD2 (5 bases). This TCR came from a woman aged 18 to 35 in good health. In DNA, the CDR3 is TGTGCCAGCAGTGGAGGACCCATCTCGGAGCAGTACTTC. This gives the protein CASSGGPISEQYF.